This T cell receptor beta chain was retrieved from a study of blood T cells in healthy people across ages. Study-level points and caveats: Conclusively comparing naive with antigen-experienced cells was impossible with unsorted PBMCs. Strongly correlated with naive T cell percentage was TCR beta diversity.

Researchers collected approximately 9.5 milliliters of peripheral blood from every single donor. Samples had at least 6.5 million PBMCs isolated from them. A second PCR, run for about 7 to 11 cycles, used a sample-barcoded 5' primer plus a J-beta primer mix. MiXCR, applied by TCRdb to the 5' RACE reads, yields one record per CDR3 protein. The table lists fewer than 2 million distinct CDR3 sequences, roughly two fifths of them singletons. A remark on this clonotype: What it binds is not known.

The sequence derives from a human donor in good health. Sample: blood.

CDR3 in amino acids: CAIHGRQGACTNEKLFF. CDR3 DNA sequence: TGTGCCATTCATGGTCGGCAGGGGGCTTGCACTAATGAAAAACTGTTTTTT. The J gene is TRBJ1-4, the V gene TRBV12-3 or TRBV12-4; 8 bases match TRBD1. The V segment lost 10 bases and the J segment 2 bases; nucleotides outside the gene matches: 15. This CDR3 has 17 residues.